This T cell receptor (beta chain) was obtained from a study of cytomegalovirus exposure and HLA in healthy donors. The donors (healthy individuals) were bone marrow donors. At collection, donors were nominally healthy, but unrecorded immune exposures were probable. Vbeta (60) and Jbeta (13) primers were used in the PCR. Sequenced by immunoSEQ multiplex PCR; TCRdb stores in-frame clones only, minus some. The table shows some 150,000 clones, with around four fifths occurring only once. The specimen sequenced was PBMCs. This sequence was found in a male donor in good health and CMV-seronegative.

CDR3 DNA sequence: TGTGCCAGTAGTAGTACCGGGACACCGTGGGGCAATGAGCAGTTCTTC. Its protein is CASSSTGTPWGNEQFF. The rearrangement joins TRBV19 to TRBJ2-1, with D possibly TRBD1 on 6 matching bases. From germline, CDR1 is LNHDA and CDR2 SQIVND (reference sequence). CDR3 length: 16 residues. Trimming stripped 4 bases from V and 6 bases from J, with 19 bases between.